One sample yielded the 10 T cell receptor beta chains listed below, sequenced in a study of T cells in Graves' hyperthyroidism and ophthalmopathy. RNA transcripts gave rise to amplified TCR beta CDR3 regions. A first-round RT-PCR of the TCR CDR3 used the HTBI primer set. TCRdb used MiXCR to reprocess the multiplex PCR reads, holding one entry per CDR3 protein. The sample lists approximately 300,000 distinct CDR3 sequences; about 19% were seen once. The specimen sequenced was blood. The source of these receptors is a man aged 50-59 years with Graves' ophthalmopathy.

In DNA form, the CDR3 reads TGTGCCAGCAAGCTAGCGGGAGGGCACGAGCAGTACTTC. This gives the protein CASKLAGGHEQYF. The chain has TRBV28 and TRBJ2-7, with 12 bases that match TRBD2. The CDR3 sequence is 13 residues long. CDR1 is MDHEN, CDR2 SYDVKM, per germline. The V and J ends lost 7 bases and 5 bases, in that order; junction bases with no gene match: 3.

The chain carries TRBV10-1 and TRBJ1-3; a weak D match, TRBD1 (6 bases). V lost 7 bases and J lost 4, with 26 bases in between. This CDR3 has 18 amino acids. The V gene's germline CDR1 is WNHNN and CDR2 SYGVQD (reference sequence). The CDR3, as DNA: TGCGCCAGCAAGATTCCTTACAGGGCTGGAAAGAGAGGAAACACCATATATTTT. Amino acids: CASKIPYRAGKRGNTIYF.

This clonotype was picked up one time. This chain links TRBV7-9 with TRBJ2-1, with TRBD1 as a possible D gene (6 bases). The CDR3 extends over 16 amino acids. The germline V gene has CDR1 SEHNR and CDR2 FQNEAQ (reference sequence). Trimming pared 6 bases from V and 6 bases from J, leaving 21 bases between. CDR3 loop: CASSFPATGPGNEQFF. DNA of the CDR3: TGTGCCAGCAGTTTCCCCGCGACAGGTCCGGGCAATGAGCAGTTCTTC.

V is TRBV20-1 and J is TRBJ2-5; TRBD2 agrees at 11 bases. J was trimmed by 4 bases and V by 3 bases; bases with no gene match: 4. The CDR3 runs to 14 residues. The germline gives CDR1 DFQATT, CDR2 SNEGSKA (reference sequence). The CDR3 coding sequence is TGCAGTGCTAGGAAGACTAGCGGGACAGAGACCCAGTACTTC. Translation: CSARKTSGTETQYF.

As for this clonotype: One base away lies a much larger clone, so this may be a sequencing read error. This CDR3 is CASRLAGRNTGELLF. CDR3 coding DNA: TGTGCCAGCAGACTAGCGGGACGGAACACCGGGGAGCTGCTTTTT. This sequence joins TRBV7-9 and TRBJ2-2; 10 nucleotides agree with TRBD2. This CDR3 contains 15 residues. CDR1 is SEHNR and CDR2 is FQNEAQ in the germline V gene (reference sequence).

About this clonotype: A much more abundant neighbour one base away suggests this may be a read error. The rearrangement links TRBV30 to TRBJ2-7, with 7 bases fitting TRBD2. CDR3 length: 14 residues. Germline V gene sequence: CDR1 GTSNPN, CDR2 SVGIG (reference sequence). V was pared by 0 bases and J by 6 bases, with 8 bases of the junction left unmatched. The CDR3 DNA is TGTGCCTGGAGTGTACTTGGGAGGGTAGGCGAGCAGTACTTC. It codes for CAWSVLGRVGEQYF.

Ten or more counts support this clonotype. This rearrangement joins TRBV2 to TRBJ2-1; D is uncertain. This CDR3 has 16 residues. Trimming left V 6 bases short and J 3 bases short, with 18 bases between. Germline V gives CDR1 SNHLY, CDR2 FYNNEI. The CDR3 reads CASSPPASSYYNEQFF. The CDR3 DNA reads TGTGCCAGCAGCCCGCCTGCGTCTTCTTACTACAATGAGCAGTTCTTC.

The CDR3 here is CASSSKGTGGAYGANVLTF. CDR3 sequence (DNA): TGTGCCAGCTCATCCAAAGGGACAGGGGGCGCGTATGGGGCCAACGTCCTGACTTTC. V is TRBV18 and J is TRBJ2-6, with 12 positions matching TRBD1. The length of the CDR3 is 19 residues. Germline trimming cut 5 bases from V and 3 bases from J; bases unmatched to any gene: 11. Germline CDR1 is KGHSH and CDR2 is LQKENI.

The CDR3 DNA sequence: TGCGCCAGCAGCGCCCTAATGTTGGGCGGGGAGACCCAGTACTTC. Translation gives CASSALMLGGETQYF. This chain links TRBV5-1 with TRBJ2-5; possible D gene TRBD2, 5 bases. CDR3 length equals 15 residues. Trimming removed 4 bases from V and 5 bases from J, with 18 bases in between. Looked up from germline, CDR1 is SGHRS and CDR2 is YFSETQ.

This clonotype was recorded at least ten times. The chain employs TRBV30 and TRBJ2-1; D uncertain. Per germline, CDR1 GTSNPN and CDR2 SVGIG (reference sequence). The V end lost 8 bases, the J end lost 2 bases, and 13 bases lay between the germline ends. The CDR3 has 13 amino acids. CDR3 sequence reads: CARTPGPYNEQFF. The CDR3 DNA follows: TGTGCCCGTACTCCCGGGCCCTACAATGAGCAGTTCTTC.